This TCR beta chain was recovered during a study of graft-versus-host responses after intestinal transplantation. As for the study in general: Isolated intestinal, liver-intestinal, or multivisceral transplants had been given to the recipients. General study points: HvG clone declines early post-transplant were associated with peak circulating GvH levels.

The starting material, graft tissue, was processed to release intraepithelial and lamina propria lymphocytes. Germline V gives CDR1 MGHRA, CDR2 YSYEKL. This CDR3 region has 14 residues. The V end was cut by 0 bases, the J end by 2 bases, with 7 bases between. The method was immunoSEQ multiplex PCR; TCRdb's version includes in-frame clones alone and lacks a portion of them. This sample carries a few thousand clones, over 60% of them seen once, and the ten largest clones take about 10%. Worth noting for this clone: The antigen is not known.

Sequencing used ileum tissue, obtained 18 days after transplant. This TCR was recovered from a human patient who received an intestinal transplant, so some T cells may come from the graft donor. The chain joins TRBV4-1 to TRBJ1-2; no clear D. The DNA for the CDR3 is TGCGCCAGCAGCCAAGAGACGAAGAACTATGGCTACACCTTC. Amino acid sequence: CASSQETKNYGYTF.